The rows below give T cell receptor beta chains drawn from one sample of a study of T-cell memory formation after mild COVID-19. In TCRdb, the 5' RACE reads were re-called with MiXCR into one record per CDR3 protein. Altogether 100,000 to 150,000 distinct CDR3 sequences are present, 15% to 20% being singletons, with the ten largest covering about 5%. Input material: PBMCs or a T cell subset sorted from them (not recorded which). Every receptor here comes from a man between 18 and 29 years old who had mild COVID-19 (a few samples of this study predate the infection). Cell type and time point are not known. The CDR3 runs from the conserved cysteine through the conserved F or W. Fields, in order: J gene, D gene, clone size, V gene, CDR3 DNA, CDR3 protein. D genes are given only for firm matches. A row's size may be missing; if present it is once, few, many or a size class.

J gene: TRBJ1-5
D gene: .
clone size: .
V gene: TRBV2
CDR3 DNA: TGTGCCAGCAGTGAAGGGGTGCGTCAGCCCCAGCATTTT
CDR3 protein: CASSEGVRQPQHF

J gene: TRBJ1-5
D gene: .
clone size: .
V gene: TRBV28
CDR3 DNA: TGTGCCACCTTTCGACAGCGGGAACCATATCAGCCCCAGAATTTT
CDR3 protein: CATFRQREPYQPQNF

J gene: TRBJ2-3
D gene: TRBD1
clone size: few
V gene: TRBV10-2
CDR3 DNA: TGCGCCAGCAGGGACCAGGGGGGCACAGATACGCAGTATTTT
CDR3 protein: CASRDQGGTDTQYF

J gene: TRBJ2-3
D gene: TRBD2
clone size: few
V gene: TRBV10-1
CDR3 DNA: TGCGCCAGCAGTGAGTCGACGGGGCTAGCGGGGGGGCGCGGAGATACGCAGTATTTT
CDR3 protein: CASSESTGLAGGRGDTQYF

J gene: TRBJ1-2
D gene: .
clone size: few
V gene: TRBV15
CDR3 DNA: TGTGCCACCAGCACGCTTAACTATGGCTACACCTTC
CDR3 protein: CATSTLNYGYTF

J gene: TRBJ2-3
D gene: .
clone size: few
V gene: TRBV7-2
CDR3 DNA: TGTGCCAGCAGCTTGGGAACCTCGACTGCAGATACGCAGTATTTT
CDR3 protein: CASSLGTSTADTQYF

J gene: TRBJ2-6
D gene: .
clone size: once
V gene: TRBV20-1
CDR3 DNA: TGCAGTGCCTCGAGGCGGGTTACTGGGGCCAACGTCCTGACTTTC
CDR3 protein: CSASRRVTGANVLTF

J gene: TRBJ1-5
D gene: .
clone size: many
V gene: TRBV12-3/TRBV12-4
CDR3 DNA: TGTGCCAGCAGTTTAGGGGGGAGGGGAAATCAGCCCCAGCATTTT
CDR3 protein: CASSLGGRGNQPQHF

J gene: TRBJ2-3
D gene: TRBD1
clone size: few
V gene: TRBV6-5
CDR3 DNA: TGTGCCAGCAGTCCCCGGACAGGGATCCCCTTGTCAGATACGCAGTATTTT
CDR3 protein: CASSPRTGIPLSDTQYF

J gene: TRBJ1-5
D gene: .
clone size: .
V gene: TRBV23-1
CDR3 DNA: TGCGCCAGCAGTCGTTGGGATCAGCCCCAGCATTTT
CDR3 protein: CASSRWDQPQHF

J gene: TRBJ2-5
D gene: TRBD1
clone size: many
V gene: TRBV12-3/TRBV12-4
CDR3 DNA: TGTGCCAGCAGTTCCTCCGGGACAGGACGTTTTCAAGAGACCCAGTACTTC
CDR3 protein: CASSSSGTGRFQETQYF

J gene: TRBJ2-5
D gene: .
clone size: .
V gene: TRBV28
CDR3 DNA: TGTGCCAGCAGTTTAGCCGGGCTACGCACCGTGGAGACCCAGTACTTC
CDR3 protein: CASSLAGLRTVETQYF

J gene: TRBJ1-2
D gene: .
clone size: few
V gene: TRBV7-2
CDR3 DNA: TGTGCCAGCAGCTTAGTTGAGGGAGCTAACTATGGCTACACCTTC
CDR3 protein: CASSLVEGANYGYTF

J gene: TRBJ1-4
D gene: .
clone size: few
V gene: TRBV5-1
CDR3 DNA: TGCGCCAGCAGCCCCTCTGCCAAAACTAATGAAAAACTGTTTTTT
CDR3 protein: CASSPSAKTNEKLFF

J gene: TRBJ2-7
D gene: TRBD1
clone size: few
V gene: TRBV5-1
CDR3 DNA: TGCGCCAGCAGCTTTAAAACCGGGACAGGGACCTACGAGAGCTCCTACGAGCAGTACTTC
CDR3 protein: CASSFKTGTGTYESSYEQYF

J gene: TRBJ2-5
D gene: TRBD2
clone size: .
V gene: TRBV12-3/TRBV12-4
CDR3 DNA: TGTGCCAGCAGCTTCGGACTAGCGGGGGAGACCCAGTACTTC
CDR3 protein: CASSFGLAGETQYF

J gene: TRBJ2-3
D gene: .
clone size: .
V gene: TRBV12-3/TRBV12-4
CDR3 DNA: TGTGCCAGCAGTTCCTACAGAGGCACAGATACGCAGTATTTT
CDR3 protein: CASSSYRGTDTQYF

J gene: TRBJ2-2
D gene: .
clone size: .
V gene: TRBV20-1
CDR3 DNA: TGCAGTGCTAGGGGCAGACTATCGAGGAACACCGGGGAGCTGTTTTTT
CDR3 protein: CSARGRLSRNTGELFF

J gene: TRBJ2-3
D gene: .
clone size: few
V gene: TRBV28
CDR3 DNA: TGTGCCAGCAGTGGTGGACCCACAGATACGCAGTATTTT
CDR3 protein: CASSGGPTDTQYF

J gene: TRBJ2-2
D gene: .
clone size: .
V gene: TRBV6-5
CDR3 DNA: TGTGCCAGCAGTTCTACGATAGGACTCCCAACCGGGGAGCTGTTTTTT
CDR3 protein: CASSSTIGLPTGELFF

J gene: TRBJ2-3
D gene: .
clone size: few
V gene: TRBV7-2
CDR3 DNA: TGTGCCAGCAGCTTAGGGGGGTCGCGGCGCACAGATACGCAGTATTTT
CDR3 protein: CASSLGGSRRTDTQYF

J gene: TRBJ1-1
D gene: .
clone size: few
V gene: TRBV7-2
CDR3 DNA: TGTGCCAGCAGCTTCTTTGGTGAAGCTTTCTTT
CDR3 protein: CASSFFGEAFF

J gene: TRBJ2-5
D gene: .
clone size: few
V gene: TRBV12-3/TRBV12-4
CDR3 DNA: TGTGCCAGCAGTTTAATGGGGGGCCGAGAGACCCAGTACTTC
CDR3 protein: CASSLMGGRETQYF

J gene: TRBJ2-1
D gene: .
clone size: .
V gene: TRBV11-2
CDR3 DNA: TGTGCCAGCAGCTTAGATCTGGGACACGATCAGTTCTTC
CDR3 protein: CASSLDLGHDQFF

J gene: TRBJ2-6
D gene: .
clone size: .
V gene: TRBV7-8
CDR3 DNA: TGTGCCAGCAGCTTAATCAGGTCGGGTCTTTCTGGGGCCAACGTCCTGACTTTC
CDR3 protein: CASSLIRSGLSGANVLTF

J gene: TRBJ2-4
D gene: TRBD1
clone size: many
V gene: TRBV4-3
CDR3 DNA: TGCGCCAGCAGCCAAGGGCGGGACAGGGGTGCGGAGAACATTCAGTACTTC
CDR3 protein: CASSQGRDRGAENIQYF

J gene: TRBJ2-7
D gene: .
clone size: .
V gene: TRBV20-1
CDR3 DNA: TGCAGTGCTATGTGGGGCGAGCAGTACTTC
CDR3 protein: CSAMWGEQYF

J gene: TRBJ2-5
D gene: .
clone size: .
V gene: TRBV10-3
CDR3 DNA: TGTGCCACCAAGCCTGTTACGGGGGCGGAAGAGACCCAGTACTTC
CDR3 protein: CATKPVTGAEETQYF

J gene: TRBJ2-2
D gene: .
clone size: .
V gene: TRBV11-1
CDR3 DNA: TGTGCCAGCAGCCCCGAGTGGGTAAATCGGGAGCTGTTTTTT
CDR3 protein: CASSPEWVNRELFF

J gene: TRBJ1-2
D gene: .
clone size: few
V gene: TRBV9
CDR3 DNA: TGTGCCAGCAGCGTAGATTTAGGAGGGATAGGTAACTATGGCTACACCTTC
CDR3 protein: CASSVDLGGIGNYGYTF

J gene: TRBJ1-1
D gene: .
clone size: .
V gene: TRBV15
CDR3 DNA: TGTGCCACCAGCAGAGCGGGCTCCGGGGGAACTGAAGCTTTCTTT
CDR3 protein: CATSRAGSGGTEAFF

J gene: TRBJ2-1
D gene: .
clone size: .
V gene: TRBV24-1
CDR3 DNA: TGTGCCACCAGTGATGACGCAACCCCGGGGGAGCAGTTCTTC
CDR3 protein: CATSDDATPGEQFF

J gene: TRBJ2-7
D gene: .
clone size: few
V gene: TRBV7-2
CDR3 DNA: TGTGCCAGCAGCTTGACTAGCTCCTACGAGCAGTACTTC
CDR3 protein: CASSLTSSYEQYF

J gene: TRBJ2-3
D gene: .
clone size: many
V gene: TRBV27
CDR3 DNA: TGTGCCAGCAGTTCAAACGCGGTCACAGATACGCAGTATTTT
CDR3 protein: CASSSNAVTDTQYF

J gene: TRBJ1-2
D gene: .
clone size: .
V gene: TRBV20-1
CDR3 DNA: TGCAGTGCTCTGAGCCCCACAGCGGCTAACTATGGCTACACCTTC
CDR3 protein: CSALSPTAANYGYTF

J gene: TRBJ2-1
D gene: .
clone size: .
V gene: TRBV20-1
CDR3 DNA: TGCAGTGCCGTAACCGGCAGGTCGGATGAGCAGTTCTTC
CDR3 protein: CSAVTGRSDEQFF

J gene: TRBJ1-2
D gene: .
clone size: .
V gene: TRBV27
CDR3 DNA: TGTGCCAGCAGCCCGACGGGGGCGGTTCACTATGGCTACACCTTC
CDR3 protein: CASSPTGAVHYGYTF

J gene: TRBJ1-2
D gene: .
clone size: .
V gene: TRBV5-6
CDR3 DNA: TGTGCCAGCAGCTTGATAGGGGCCGACTATGGCTACACCTTC
CDR3 protein: CASSLIGADYGYTF

J gene: TRBJ2-1
D gene: .
clone size: .
V gene: TRBV4-3
CDR3 DNA: TGCGCCAGCAGCCAAGATCCCAGGGGCGTGGGTGTCGGGTACAATGAGCAGTTCTTC
CDR3 protein: CASSQDPRGVGVGYNEQFF

J gene: TRBJ1-1
D gene: TRBD1
clone size: few
V gene: TRBV5-1
CDR3 DNA: TGCGCCAGCAGAGCAGGGGGACAGAAGAACACTGAAGCTTTCTTT
CDR3 protein: CASRAGGQKNTEAFF